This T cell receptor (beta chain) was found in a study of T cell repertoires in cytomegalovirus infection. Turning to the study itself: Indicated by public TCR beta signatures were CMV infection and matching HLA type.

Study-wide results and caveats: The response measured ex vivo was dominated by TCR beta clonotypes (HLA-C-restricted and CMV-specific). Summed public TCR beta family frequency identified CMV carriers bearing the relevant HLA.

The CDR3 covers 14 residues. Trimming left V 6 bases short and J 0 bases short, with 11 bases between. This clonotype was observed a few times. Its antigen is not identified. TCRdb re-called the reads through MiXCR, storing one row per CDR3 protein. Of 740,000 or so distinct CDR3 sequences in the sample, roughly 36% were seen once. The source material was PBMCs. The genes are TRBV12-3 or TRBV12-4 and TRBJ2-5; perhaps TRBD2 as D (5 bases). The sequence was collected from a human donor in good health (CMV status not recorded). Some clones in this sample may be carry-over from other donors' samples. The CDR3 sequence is CASRLGVNQETQYF. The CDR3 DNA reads TGTGCCAGCAGACTCGGGGTAAACCAAGAGACCCAGTACTTC.